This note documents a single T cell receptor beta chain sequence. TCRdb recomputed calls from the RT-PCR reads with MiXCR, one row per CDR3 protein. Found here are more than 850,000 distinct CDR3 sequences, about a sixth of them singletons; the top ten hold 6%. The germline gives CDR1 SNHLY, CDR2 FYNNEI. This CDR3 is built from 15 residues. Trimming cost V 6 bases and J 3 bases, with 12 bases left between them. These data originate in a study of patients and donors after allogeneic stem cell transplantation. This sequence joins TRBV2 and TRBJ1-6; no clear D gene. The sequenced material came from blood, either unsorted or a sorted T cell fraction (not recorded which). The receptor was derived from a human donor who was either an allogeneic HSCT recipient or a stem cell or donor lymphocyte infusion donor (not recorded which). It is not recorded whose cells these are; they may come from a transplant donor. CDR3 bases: TGTGCCAGCAGGGAGACGACCATCTATAATTCACCCCTCCACTTT. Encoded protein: CASRETTIYNSPLHF.